This T cell receptor beta chain stems from a study of cytomegalovirus exposure and HLA in healthy donors. Findings and caveats of the study: Later findings reportedly placed an Asian-associated ancestry cluster below the approximately 670-donor mean for N-insertions.

Among the donors, all were healthy bone marrow donors. Amplification used 60 Vbeta primers and 13 Jbeta primers. The protocol was immunoSEQ multiplex PCR, while the TCRdb copy is restricted to in-frame clones and leaves out a portion. The repertoire holds some 87,000 clones, with around four fifths as singletons. On this clone: The antigen is not known. At one of its ends the junction is not consistent with the germline gene, which may arise from a read error.

The sequencing input was PBMCs. The sequence was collected from a man aged 45 to 65 in good health and CMV-seropositive.

CDR3 sequence (DNA): TGCGCCAGCAGCTTGGGCGCCGGGGACAGCACAGATGCGCAGTATTTT. Translation gives CASSLGAGDSTDAQYF. The J gene is TRBJ2-3, the V gene TRBV5-1, with 7 nucleotides matching TRBD1. The CDR3 runs to 16 residues. The germline V gene encodes CDR1 SGHRS and CDR2 YFSETQ.